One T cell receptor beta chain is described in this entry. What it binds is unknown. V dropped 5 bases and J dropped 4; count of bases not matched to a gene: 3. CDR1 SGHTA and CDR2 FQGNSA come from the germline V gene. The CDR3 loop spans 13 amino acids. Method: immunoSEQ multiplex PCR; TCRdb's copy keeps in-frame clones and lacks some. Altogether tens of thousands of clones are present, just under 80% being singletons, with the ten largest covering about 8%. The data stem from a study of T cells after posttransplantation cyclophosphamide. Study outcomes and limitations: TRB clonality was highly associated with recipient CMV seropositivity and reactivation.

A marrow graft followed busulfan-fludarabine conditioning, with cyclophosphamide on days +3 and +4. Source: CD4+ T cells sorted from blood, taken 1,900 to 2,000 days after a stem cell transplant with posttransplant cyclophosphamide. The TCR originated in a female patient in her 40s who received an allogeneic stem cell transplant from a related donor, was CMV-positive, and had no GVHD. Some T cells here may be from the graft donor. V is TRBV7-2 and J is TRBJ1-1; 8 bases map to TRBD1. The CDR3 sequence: CASSLDRVTEAFF. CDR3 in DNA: TGTGCCAGCAGCCTGGACAGGGTCACTGAAGCTTTCTTT.